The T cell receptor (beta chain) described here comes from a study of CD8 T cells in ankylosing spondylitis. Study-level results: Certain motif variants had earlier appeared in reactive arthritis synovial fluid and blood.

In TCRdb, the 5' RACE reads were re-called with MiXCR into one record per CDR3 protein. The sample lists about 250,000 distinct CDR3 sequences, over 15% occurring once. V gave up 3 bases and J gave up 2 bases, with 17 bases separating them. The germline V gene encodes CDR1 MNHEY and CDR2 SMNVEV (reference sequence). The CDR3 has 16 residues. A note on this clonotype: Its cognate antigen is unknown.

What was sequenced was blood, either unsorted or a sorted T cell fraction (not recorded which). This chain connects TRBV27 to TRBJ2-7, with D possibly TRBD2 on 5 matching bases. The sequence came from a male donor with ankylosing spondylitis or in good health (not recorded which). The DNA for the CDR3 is TGTGCCAGCAGTTTGGCGGGTCCCAGGTGGGCCTACGAGCAGTACTTC. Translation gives CASSLAGPRWAYEQYF.